These T cell receptor beta chains were read from a single sample in a study of cytomegalovirus exposure and HLA in healthy donors. The repertoire was sequenced with immunoSEQ multiplex PCR; TCRdb's copy has only in-frame clones and lacks some. The sample contains 180,000 or so clones, about 80% of which appear only once. Sequenced material: PBMCs. The source of these receptors is a woman under 40 in good health and CMV-seronegative. The CDR3 runs from the conserved cysteine through the conserved F or W. The D gene is left open where the match is weak. Clone size is not always given. Where it is, it says once, few, many or a class for expanded clones.

D gene: -; V gene: TRBV19; J gene: TRBJ1-1; clone size: -; CDR3 length: 13; CDR3 protein: CASSITGMREAFF; CDR3 DNA: TGTGCCAGTAGTATAACAGGGATGCGTGAAGCTTTCTTT
D gene: -; V gene: TRBV30; J gene: TRBJ1-5; clone size: -; CDR3 length: 12; CDR3 protein: CAFRVGNQPQHF; CDR3 DNA: TGTGCCTTCAGGGTGGGAAATCAGCCCCAGCATTTT
D gene: -; V gene: TRBV5-6; J gene: TRBJ1-1; clone size: few; CDR3 length: 15; CDR3 protein: CASSLDRQLNTEAFF; CDR3 DNA: TGTGCCAGCAGCTTGGATAGACAGCTCAACACTGAAGCTTTCTTT
D gene: -; V gene: TRBV11-2; J gene: TRBJ2-7; clone size: -; CDR3 length: 16; CDR3 protein: CASSRDGGGRTYEQYF; CDR3 DNA: TGTGCCAGCAGCCGTGACGGCGGGGGCCGAACCTACGAGCAGTACTTC
D gene: -; V gene: TRBV14; J gene: TRBJ2-7; clone size: -; CDR3 length: 17; CDR3 protein: CASSQASGGLWGYEQYF; CDR3 DNA: TGTGCCAGCAGCCAGGCCTCAGGGGGGCTCTGGGGGTACGAGCAGTACTTC
D gene: -; V gene: TRBV5-1; J gene: TRBJ2-3; clone size: -; CDR3 length: 14; CDR3 protein: CASSLGSVVDTQYF; CDR3 DNA: TGCGCCAGCAGCTTAGGGAGTGTCGTCGATACGCAGTATTTT
D gene: -; V gene: TRBV5-1; J gene: TRBJ1-2; clone size: once; CDR3 length: 14; CDR3 protein: CASRGTTANYGYTF; CDR3 DNA: TGCGCCAGCAGGGGGACTACTGCTAACTATGGCTACACCTTC
D gene: -; V gene: TRBV6-5; J gene: TRBJ2-7; clone size: -; CDR3 length: 14; CDR3 protein: CASSLSAGVNEQYF; CDR3 DNA: TGTGCCAGCAGCCTATCAGCAGGGGTCAACGAGCAGTACTTC
D gene: -; V gene: TRBV10-1; J gene: TRBJ2-5; clone size: few; CDR3 length: 14; CDR3 protein: CASSEGLASETQYF; CDR3 DNA: TGCGCCAGCAGTGAGGGGCTAGCGTCTGAGACCCAGTACTTC
D gene: -; V gene: TRBV27; J gene: TRBJ2-7; clone size: -; CDR3 length: 14; CDR3 protein: CASAEGAGGYEQYF; CDR3 DNA: TGTGCCAGCGCCGAGGGGGCAGGGGGGTACGAGCAGTACTTC
D gene: -; V gene: TRBV19; J gene: TRBJ1-2; clone size: -; CDR3 length: 13; CDR3 protein: CASSAGTYYGYTF; CDR3 DNA: TGTGCCAGTAGTGCCGGGACATACTATGGCTACACCTTC